The sequence of this T cell receptor beta chain was determined in a study of Graves' ophthalmopathy and Graves' hyperthyroidism. Overall study findings and caveats: Blood shared most expanded thyroid clonotypes above 0.001 frequency.

Scientists amplified the TCR beta CDR3 regions from RNA transcripts. A first-round RT-PCR used HTBI primers, followed by a second-round multiplex PCR. Each CDR3 protein is one row after TCRdb ran MiXCR on the multiplex PCR reads. The sample shows around 660,000 distinct CDR3 sequences, about 41% of them seen only once. The CDR3 is 17 residues long. The V end lost 0 bases, the J end lost 4 bases, and 13 bases lay between the germline ends. Germline V gene sequence: CDR1 SGHVS, CDR2 FQNEAQ. 10 ml of fresh blood yielded the PBMCs by density gradient. A note on this clonotype: Its antigen is not identified.

This TCR was sampled from an adult man with Graves' ophthalmopathy. Sample: peripheral blood. The rearrangement links TRBV7-8 to TRBJ2-6; perhaps D is TRBD1 or TRBD2 (5 bases each). CDR3 protein: CASSLAGVNTGANVLTF. CDR3 DNA sequence: TGTGCCAGCAGCTTAGCGGGGGTGAACACCGGGGCCAACGTCCTGACTTTC.